One and the same sample provided the 7 T cell receptor beta chains below, sequenced in a study of Graves' ophthalmopathy and Graves' hyperthyroidism. RNA transcripts served as template for amplifying TCR beta CDR3 sequences. An opening RT-PCR round employed HTBI primers and preceded a second-round multiplex PCR. Each CDR3 protein gets one entry after TCRdb re-called the multiplex PCR reads with MiXCR. The table lists 340,000 or so distinct CDR3 sequences, roughly a sixth of them singletons. The specimen was peripheral blood. These receptors were collected from an adult man with Graves' ophthalmopathy.

This clonotype has ten or more counts. CDR3 loop: CASSYSTVFRGRDEQYF. CDR3 coding DNA: TGTGCCAGCAGTTACTCGACGGTCTTTAGGGGTCGGGACGAGCAGTACTTC. The J gene is TRBJ2-7, the V gene TRBV6-2 or TRBV6-3, with D possibly matching TRBD1 (5 bases). Trimming took off 0 bases at V and 5 bases at J, with 20 bases between the two ends. The CDR3 runs 17 residues. Germline CDR1 is MNHEY and CDR2 is SVGEGT.

This clonotype was detected only once. The genes are TRBV7-8 and TRBJ1-2; 7 bases line up with TRBD1. The V segment lost 2 bases and the J segment 0 bases; nucleotides outside the gene matches: 3. This CDR3 is built from 15 residues. Germline lookup yields CDR1 SGHVS and CDR2 FQNEAQ. CDR3 DNA sequence: TGTGCCAGCAGCTTATGGGGGACAGCTAACTATGGCTACACCTTC. Protein sequence: CASSLWGTANYGYTF. Filled out from reference TRBV7-8 and TRBJ1-2, the complete variable domain reads GAGVSQSPRYKVAKRGQDVALRCDPISGHVSLFWYQQALGQGPEFLTYFQNEAQLDKSGLPSDRFFAERPEGSVSTLKIQRTQQEDSAVYLCASSLWGTANYGYTFGSGTRLTVV.

The table lists this clonotype with many counts. V and J are TRBV20-1 and TRBJ2-7, with no clear D. Germline V gene lookup returns CDR1 DFQATT and CDR2 SNEGSKA (reference sequence). The CDR3 totals 12 residues. V shed 3 bases and J shed 0 bases, with 6 bases lying between them. Here the CDR3 DNA reads TGCAGTGCTAGTGATAGCTCCTACGAGCAGTACTTC. Translated: CSASDSSYEQYF.

This clonotype has more than one count but fewer than ten. The CDR3 nucleotides are TGTGCCAGCAGTTTACGGGACAGGGCGGGCGAGCAGTACTTC. Its protein product is CASSLRDRAGEQYF. The V gene is TRBV12-3 or TRBV12-4, the J gene TRBJ2-7; 9 nucleotides match TRBD1. This CDR3 spans 14 amino acids. J lost 6 bases, V lost 2 bases, and 5 bases had no gene match.

There are many counts of this clonotype. The J gene is TRBJ2-5, the V gene TRBV9; 8 bases fit TRBD1. After removal of 4 bases from V and 5 bases from J, the junction contained 4 bases not matched to a gene. Germline values: CDR1 SGDLS, CDR2 YYNGEE. The CDR3 covers 13 residues. CDR3 sequence reads: CASSPTGVETQYF. In DNA, the CDR3 is TGTGCCAGCAGCCCGACAGGGGTGGAGACCCAGTACTTC.

The chain employs TRBV30 and TRBJ1-1; no clear D. Germline CDR1 and CDR2: GTSNPN and SVGIG (reference sequence). Trimming left V 3 bases short and J 1 base short, with 9 bases between. The CDR3 loop spans 13 amino acids. The CDR3 here is CAWRVRTNTEAFF. The CDR3 coding sequence is TGTGCCTGGAGGGTCAGGACGAACACTGAAGCTTTCTTT.

In this sample, this clonotype turned up many times. The chain couples TRBV4-1 to TRBJ2-2, with 8 positions matching TRBD2. The germline V gene has CDR1 MGHRA and CDR2 YSYEKL. The J segment lost 4 bases and the V segment lost 3 bases, leaving 13 bases of the junction unmatched. CDR3 length: 18 amino acids. CDR3: CASSQARRASGLTGELFF. CDR3 sequence (DNA): TGCGCCAGCAGCCAGGCGAGGAGGGCTAGCGGGCTCACCGGGGAGCTGTTTTTT.